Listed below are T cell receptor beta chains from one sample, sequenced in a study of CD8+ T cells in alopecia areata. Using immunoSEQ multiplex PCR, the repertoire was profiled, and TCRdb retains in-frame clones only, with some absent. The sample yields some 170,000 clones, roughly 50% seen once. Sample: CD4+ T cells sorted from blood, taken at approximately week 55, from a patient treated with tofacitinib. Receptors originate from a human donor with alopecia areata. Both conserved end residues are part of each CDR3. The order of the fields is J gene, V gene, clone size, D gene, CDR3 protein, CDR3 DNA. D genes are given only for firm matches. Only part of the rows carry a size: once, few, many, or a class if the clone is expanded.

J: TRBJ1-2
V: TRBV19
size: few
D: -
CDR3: CASTIARGGYTF
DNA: TGTGCATCTACCATTGCGCGTGGAGGCTACACCTTC

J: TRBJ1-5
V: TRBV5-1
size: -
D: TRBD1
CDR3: CASSLGQGGQPQHF
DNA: TGCGCCAGCAGCTTGGGACAGGGAGGCCAGCCCCAGCATTTT

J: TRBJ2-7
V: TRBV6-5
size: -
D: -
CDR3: CASSRGMVTDYEQYF
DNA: TGTGCCAGCAGCCGTGGGATGGTCACCGACTACGAGCAGTACTTC

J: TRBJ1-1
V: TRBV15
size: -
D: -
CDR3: CATSRDRGAVGAFF
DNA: TGTGCCACCAGCAGAGATAGGGGCGCGGTAGGGGCTTTCTTT

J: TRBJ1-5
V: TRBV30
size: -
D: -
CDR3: CAWSVSAGNQPQHF
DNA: TGTGCCTGGAGTGTAAGTGCCGGCAATCAGCCCCAGCATTTT

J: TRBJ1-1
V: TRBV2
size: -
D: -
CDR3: CASRKTEGAEAFF
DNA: TGTGCCAGCAGAAAGACAGAGGGGGCTGAAGCTTTCTTT

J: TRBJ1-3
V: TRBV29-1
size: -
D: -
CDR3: CSVGQSSGNTIYF
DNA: TGCAGCGTCGGACAGAGCTCTGGAAACACCATATATTTT

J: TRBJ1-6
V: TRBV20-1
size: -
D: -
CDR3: CSARAGGPLHF
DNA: TGCAGTGCCAGAGCCGGAGGCCCCCTCCACTTT

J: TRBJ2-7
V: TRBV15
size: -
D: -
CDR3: CATSIQSGIGYEQYF
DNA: TGTGCCACCAGCATCCAGAGTGGGATAGGCTACGAGCAGTACTTC

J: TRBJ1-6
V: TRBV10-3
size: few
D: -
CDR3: CAISEDFRVVGNSPLHF
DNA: TGTGCCATCAGTGAGGATTTCAGGGTCGTCGGTAATTCACCCCTCCACTTT

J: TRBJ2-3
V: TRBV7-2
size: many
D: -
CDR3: CASSLGGSADTQYF
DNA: TGTGCCAGCAGCTTAGGGGGCAGCGCAGATACGCAGTATTTT

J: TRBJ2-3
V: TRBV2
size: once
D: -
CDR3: CASSLTRGGTDTQYF
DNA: TGTGCCAGCAGTCTGACTAGGGGGGGAACAGATACGCAGTATTTT

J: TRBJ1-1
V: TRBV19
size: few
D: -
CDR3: CASSIGGRNTEAFF
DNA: TGTGCCAGTAGTATAGGAGGGCGGAACACTGAAGCTTTCTTT

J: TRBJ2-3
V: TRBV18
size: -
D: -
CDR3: CASSRLLTITDTQYF
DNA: TGTGCCAGCTCACGCCTTCTGACTATCACAGATACGCAGTATTTT

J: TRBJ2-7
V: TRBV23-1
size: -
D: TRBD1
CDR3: CAIPRPGQGVYEQYF
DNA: TGCGCCATTCCCCGACCGGGACAGGGAGTATACGAGCAGTACTTC

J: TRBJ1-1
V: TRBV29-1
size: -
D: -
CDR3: CSVNRAFDTEAFF
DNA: TGCAGCGTGAACAGGGCTTTTGACACTGAAGCTTTCTTT

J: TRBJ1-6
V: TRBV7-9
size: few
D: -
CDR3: CASSPQGLGGSPLHF
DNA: TGTGCCAGCAGCCCCCAGGGTCTGGGCGGATCACCCCTCCACTTT

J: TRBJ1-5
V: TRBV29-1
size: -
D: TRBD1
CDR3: CSVGRDRASAQHF
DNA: TGCAGCGTCGGGCGCGACAGGGCAAGCGCCCAGCATTTT

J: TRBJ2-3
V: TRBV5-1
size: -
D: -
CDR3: CASSLQGTDTQYF
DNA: TGCGCCAGCAGCTTACAGGGCACAGATACGCAGTATTTT

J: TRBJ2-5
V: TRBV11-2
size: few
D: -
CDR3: CASSHPGAETQYF
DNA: TGTGCCAGCAGCCACCCAGGGGCGGAGACCCAGTACTTC

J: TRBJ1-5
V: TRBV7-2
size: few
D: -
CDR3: CASSLTAYSNQPQHF
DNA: TGTGCCAGCAGCTTAACCGCGTATAGCAATCAGCCCCAGCATTTT

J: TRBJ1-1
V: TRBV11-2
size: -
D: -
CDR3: CASSLGRMNTQAFF
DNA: TGTGCCAGCAGCTTGGGACGGATGAACACTCAAGCTTTCTTT

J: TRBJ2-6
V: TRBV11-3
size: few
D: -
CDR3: CASSLSGSSGANVLTF
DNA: TGTGCCAGCAGCTTATCCGGGAGCTCTGGGGCCAACGTCCTGACTTTC

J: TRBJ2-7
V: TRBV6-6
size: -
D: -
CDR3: CATKRWAEAYEQYF
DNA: TGTGCCACGAAGAGATGGGCGGAGGCCTACGAGCAGTACTTC

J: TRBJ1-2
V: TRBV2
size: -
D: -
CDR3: CASRTGGGYTF
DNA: TGTGCCAGCAGAACCGGTGGTGGCTACACCTTC

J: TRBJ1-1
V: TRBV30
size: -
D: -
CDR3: CAWSVTGLNTEAFF
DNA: TGTGCCTGGAGTGTAACCGGGTTGAACACTGAAGCTTTCTTT

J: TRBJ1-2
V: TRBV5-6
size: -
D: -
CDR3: CASSPDGRYGYTF
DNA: TGTGCCAGCAGCCCGGACGGTCGCTATGGCTACACCTTC

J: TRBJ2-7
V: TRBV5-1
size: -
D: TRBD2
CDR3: CASSFTASGTSIEQYF
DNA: TGCGCCAGCAGCTTCACGGCTAGCGGGACCTCGATAGAGCAGTACTTC

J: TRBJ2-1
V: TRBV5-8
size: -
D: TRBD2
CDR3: CASSFGTSGGAGEQFF
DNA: TGTGCCAGCAGCTTTGGGACTAGCGGGGGGGCTGGGGAGCAGTTCTTC

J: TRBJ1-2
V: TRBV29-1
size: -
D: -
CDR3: CSVREGTYGYTF
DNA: TGCAGCGTCCGCGAGGGAACCTATGGCTACACCTTC

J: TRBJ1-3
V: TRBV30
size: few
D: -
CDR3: CAWTTGVGSGNTIYF
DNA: TGTGCCTGGACCACAGGTGTCGGGTCTGGAAACACCATATATTTT

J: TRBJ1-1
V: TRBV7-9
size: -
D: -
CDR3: CASSLVDTEAFF
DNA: TGTGCCAGCAGCTTAGTGGACACTGAAGCTTTCTTT

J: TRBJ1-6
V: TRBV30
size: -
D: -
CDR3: CAWTRWAGDNSPLHF
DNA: TGTGCCTGGACCCGGTGGGCAGGGGATAATTCACCCCTCCACTTT

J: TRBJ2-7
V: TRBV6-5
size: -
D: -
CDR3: CASSYSGEQYF
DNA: TGTGCCAGCAGTTACTCGGGCGAGCAGTACTTC

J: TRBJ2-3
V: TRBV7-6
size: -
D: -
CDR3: CASSSNRDTDTQYF
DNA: TGTGCCAGCAGCTCTAACAGGGATACAGATACGCAGTATTTT

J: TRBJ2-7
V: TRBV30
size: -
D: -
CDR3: CAWSVGGTSYEQYF
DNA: TGTGCCTGGAGTGTTGGGGGTACGAGCTACGAGCAGTACTTC

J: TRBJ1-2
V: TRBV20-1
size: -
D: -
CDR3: CSYQGGYGYTF
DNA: TGCAGCTATCAGGGAGGGTATGGCTACACCTTC

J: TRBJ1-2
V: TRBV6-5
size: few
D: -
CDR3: CASSLTGGYGYTF
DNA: TGTGCCAGCAGTCTGACAGGAGGGTATGGCTACACCTTC

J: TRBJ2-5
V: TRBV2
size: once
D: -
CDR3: CASSGGAPETQYF
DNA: TGTGCCAGCAGTGGGGGCGCCCCAGAGACCCAGTACTTC

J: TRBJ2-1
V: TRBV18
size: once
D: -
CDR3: CASSPPLAGVGEQFF
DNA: TGTGCCAGCTCACCACCTTTGGCTGGGGTGGGTGAGCAGTTCTTC

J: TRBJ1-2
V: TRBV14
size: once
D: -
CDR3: CASSQVVNYGYTF
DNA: TGTGCCAGCAGCCAAGTAGTAAACTATGGCTACACCTTC

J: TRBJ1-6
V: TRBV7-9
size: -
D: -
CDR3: CASSLARDSPLHF
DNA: TGTGCCAGCAGCTTAGCCCGGGATTCACCCCTCCACTTT

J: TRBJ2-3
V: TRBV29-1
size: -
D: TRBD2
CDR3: CSVRAGGPDTQYF
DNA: TGCAGCGTCAGGGCGGGGGGGCCAGATACGCAGTATTTT

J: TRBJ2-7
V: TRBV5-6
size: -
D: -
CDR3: CASSLPQGTAYEQYF
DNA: TGTGCCAGCAGCTTGCCACAGGGCACAGCCTACGAGCAGTACTTC

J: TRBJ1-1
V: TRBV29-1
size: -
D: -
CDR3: CSVETLAGAAFF
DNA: TGCAGCGTTGAAACGTTGGCAGGGGCAGCTTTCTTT

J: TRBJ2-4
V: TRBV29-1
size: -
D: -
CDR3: CSVETRLAKNIQYF
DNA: TGCAGCGTTGAAACCCGACTAGCCAAAAACATTCAGTACTTC

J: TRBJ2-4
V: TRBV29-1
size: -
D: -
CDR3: CSVRRVGNIQYF
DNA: TGCAGCGTGAGGCGGGTAGGGAACATTCAGTACTTC

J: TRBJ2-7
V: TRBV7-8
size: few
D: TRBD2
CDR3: CASSLGSRQPGGAEQYF
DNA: TGTGCCAGCAGCTTAGGGTCCCGACAGCCGGGGGGTGCCGAGCAGTACTTC

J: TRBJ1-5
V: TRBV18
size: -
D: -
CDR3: CASSPGGLNQPQHF
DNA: TGTGCCAGCTCACCAGGGGGGCTTAATCAGCCCCAGCATTTT

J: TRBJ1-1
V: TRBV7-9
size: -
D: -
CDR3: CASSLVGNTEAFF
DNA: TGTGCCAGCAGCTTAGTGGGCAACACTGAAGCTTTCTTT

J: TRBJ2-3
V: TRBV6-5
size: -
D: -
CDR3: CASSRTVRGTDTQYF
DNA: TGTGCCAGCAGTAGGACAGTCAGGGGCACAGATACGCAGTATTTT

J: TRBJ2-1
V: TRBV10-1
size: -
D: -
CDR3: CATPKQFF
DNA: TGCGCCACCCCCAAGCAGTTCTTC

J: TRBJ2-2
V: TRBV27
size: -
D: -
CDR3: CASSLSWRTGELFF
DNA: TGTGCCAGCAGTTTATCGTGGCGGACCGGGGAGCTGTTTTTT